The 12 T cell receptor beta chains presented below share a single source sample, sequenced in a study of OX40 agonist ivuxolimab in advanced cancers. Data came from immunoSEQ multiplex PCR; TCRdb stores just in-frame clones and leaves some out. The profile covers tens of thousands of clones, with about 85% appearing a single time and under 4% taken by the ten largest. Sequenced here: CD4+ or CD8+ T cells sorted from blood, sampled in a trial of the OX40 agonist ivuxolimab. These receptors all come from an adult with an advanced solid tumor such as melanoma, head and neck, liver or kidney cancer.

The gene calls are TRBV10-3 and TRBJ2-1; weak D call: TRBD1 (6 bases). Looked up from germline, CDR1 is ENHRY and CDR2 is SYGVKD. Trimming left V 6 bases short and J 10 bases short, with 7 bases between. The CDR3 has 10 amino acids. This chain's CDR3 is CAIRGTEQFF. In nucleotides, the CDR3 is TGTGCCATCAGGGGGACAGAGCAGTTCTTC.

This rearrangement joins TRBV2 to TRBJ1-5; TRBD1 matches 9 bases. Germline V gene sequence: CDR1 SNHLY, CDR2 FYNNEI. J gave up 2 bases and V 4 bases, and 3 bases lay outside the gene matches. This CDR3 is built from 15 residues. The DNA for the CDR3 is TGTGCCAGCAGTGCCCGGACAGGGGGCAATCAGCCCCAGCATTTT. Its translation is CASSARTGGNQPQHF.

This CDR3 reads CASSLGRASHEQYF. The CDR3 nucleotides read TGTGCCAGCAGCTTAGGCAGGGCATCCCACGAGCAGTACTTC. The gene calls are TRBV7-9 and TRBJ2-7; tentatively, D is TRBD1 (5 bases). V lost 1 base and J lost 5, with 12 bases in between. Germline assignment: CDR1 SEHNR and CDR2 FQNEAQ (reference sequence). The CDR3 consists of 14 residues.

The chain joins TRBV10-3 to TRBJ2-7; 8 bases fit TRBD1. The germline V gene has CDR1 ENHRY and CDR2 SYGVKD. V shed 4 bases, J shed 0 bases, and the junction held 2 bases outside the gene matches. The CDR3 sequence is 14 residues long. CDR3 loop: CAISAGTGSYEQYF. The CDR3 DNA reads TGTGCCATCAGTGCCGGGACAGGCTCCTACGAGCAGTACTTC.

V is TRBV11-3 and J is TRBJ2-7; D is unresolved. The CDR3 totals 13 residues. Germline assignment: CDR1 SGHNT and CDR2 YENEEA. V was pared by 4 bases and J by 0 bases, with 7 bases between. CDR3 region: CASSYESSYEQYF. The CDR3 nucleotides read TGTGCCAGCAGCTACGAGAGCTCCTACGAGCAGTACTTC.

J is TRBJ1-1 and V is TRBV10-3; D is possibly TRBD1 (6 bases). Germline V gives CDR1 ENHRY, CDR2 SYGVKD. With 0 bases removed from V and 7 bases from J, the gap between germline ends came to 21 bases. The CDR3 sequence is 17 residues long. Here the CDR3 reads CAISESTGKGQNFEAFF. As DNA, the CDR3 is TGTGCCATCAGTGAGTCGACAGGAAAGGGACAAAACTTTGAAGCTTTCTTT.

The chain employs TRBV19 and TRBJ2-3, with TRBD1 matching over 7 bases. The CDR3 runs 16 residues. V shed 6 bases and J 2 bases; nucleotides not matched to a gene: 11. Germline assignment: CDR1 LNHDA and CDR2 SQIVND (reference sequence). The CDR3 DNA follows: TGTGCCAGTAGAAGCAAGGGGGCAGAGAACACAGATACGCAGTATTTT. This encodes CASRSKGAENTDTQYF.

The genes are TRBV11-1 and TRBJ2-5, with TRBD1 identical over 9 bases. J was trimmed by 4 bases and V by 5 bases; bases with no gene match: 5. This CDR3 spans 14 amino acids. Germline-derived CDR1 and CDR2 are SGHAT and FQDESV (reference sequence). The CDR3 loop reads CASSPRTGVETQYF. DNA of the CDR3: TGTGCCAGCAGCCCGCGGACAGGGGTAGAGACCCAGTACTTC.

The V call is TRBV10-3, the J call TRBJ2-5; TRBD1 matches 7 bases. The end of the DNA is better explained by TRBJ2-7, so the J call may be wrong. Germline-derived CDR1 and CDR2 are ENHRY and SYGVKD. The CDR3 contains 14 residues. The CDR3 DNA follows: TGTGCCATCAGAACCGGGACAGAGACCTCCGAGCAGTACTTC. Protein sequence: CAIRTGTETSEQYF.

The chain employs TRBV2 and TRBJ2-3, with 9 bases that match TRBD1. The CDR3 loop spans 15 amino acids. With 6 bases clipped from V and 0 bases from J, the junction kept 4 bases outside the gene matches. CDR1 and CDR2 from the germline V gene are SNHLY and FYNNEI. The CDR3: CASSRDRDSTDTQYF. For the CDR3, the DNA is TGTGCCAGCAGCCGGGACAGGGACAGCACAGATACGCAGTATTTT.

Only a few counts were recorded for this clone. The genes are TRBV14 and TRBJ2-3, with D possibly being TRBD2 (5 bases). CDR1 and CDR2 (germline): SGHDN, FVKESK. There are 15 residues in the CDR3. The V end was cut by 0 bases, the J end by 4 bases, with 11 bases between. The CDR3 DNA is TGTGCCAGCAGCCAAGACGGCGGGTTTCCAGATACGCAGTATTTT. Translating it yields CASSQDGGFPDTQYF.

The chain carries TRBV6-1 and TRBJ2-4; no clear D. The CDR3 is made up of 12 amino acids. V was shortened by 6 bases and J by 6 bases, with 9 bases between the two germline ends. Germline V gives CDR1 MNHNS, CDR2 SASEGT. The CDR3 coding sequence is TGTGCCAGCAGCGATGACGGAAACATTCAGTACTTC. This sequence encodes CASSDDGNIQYF.